Listed below are T cell receptor beta chains from one sample, sequenced in a study of control samples from healthy donors and cancer patients. Clones were sequenced by immunoSEQ multiplex PCR, and TCRdb holds only the in-frame ones, with some missing. The sample has over 120,000 clones, just under 95% seen once. Sequenced: PBMCs. Receptors originate from a man aged 60 to 75 with colorectal cancer. Both conserved end residues are part of each CDR3. D genes are given only for firm matches. Size is stated for part of the rows, as once, few or many counts, or as a class when the clone is expanded.

j_call clone_size d_call v_call cdr3_aa cdr3_nt
TRBJ2-3 once TRBD2 TRBV4-1 CASSPMRLAGADTQYF TGCGCCAGCAGCCCGATGCGACTAGCGGGGGCAGATACGCAGTATTTT
TRBJ1-2 once NA TRBV5-1 CASRGSIGNGLYGYTF TGCGCCAGCCGAGGGAGTATCGGGAACGGACTGTATGGCTACACCTTC
TRBJ2-5 NA NA TRBV7-2 CASSLGQGLAETQYF TGTGCCAGCAGCTTAGGGCAGGGCCTGGCTGAGACCCAGTACTTC
TRBJ2-2 NA NA TRBV11-2 CASSSFVGGELFF TGTGCCAGCAGCTCCTTCGTGGGAGGGGAGCTGTTTTTT
TRBJ2-3 NA TRBD1 TRBV7-9 CASSAGQGASPDTQYF TGTGCCAGCAGCGCCGGACAGGGGGCGTCCCCAGATACGCAGTATTTT
TRBJ2-5 NA NA TRBV7-2 CASSLGGSWETQYF TGTGCCAGCAGCTTAGGAGGATCCTGGGAGACCCAGTACTTC
TRBJ2-1 NA NA TRBV4-3 CASRQGSGSYNEQFF TGCGCCAGCAGGCAGGGGAGTGGCTCCTACAATGAGCAGTTCTTC
TRBJ1-3 NA NA TRBV9 CASSTRGDGNTIYF TGTGCCAGCAGCACGAGGGGTGACGGAAACACCATATATTTT
TRBJ1-2 NA TRBD1 TRBV23-1 CASSQSSRDSDHPNYGYTF TGCGCCAGCAGTCAATCCTCCAGGGACAGCGATCACCCTAACTATGGCTACACCTTC
TRBJ1-2 NA NA TRBV12-3/TRBV12-4 CASSISQPYGYTF TGTGCCAGCAGTATCTCTCAGCCGTATGGCTACACCTTC
TRBJ2-2 NA TRBD1 TRBV10-3 CATGRQGNSGELFF TGTGCCACCGGCCGACAGGGAAATTCGGGGGAGCTGTTTTTT
TRBJ2-1 NA NA TRBV18 CASSPGVDSYNEQFF TGTGCCAGCTCACCAGGAGTTGACTCCTACAATGAGCAGTTCTTC
TRBJ1-1 NA NA TRBV6-5 CASTATGATEAFF TGTGCCAGCACCGCCACAGGTGCCACTGAAGCTTTCTTT
TRBJ1-1 NA NA TRBV18 CASSPAVAGNGEAFF TGTGCCAGCTCACCAGCAGTAGCAGGGAACGGTGAAGCTTTCTTT